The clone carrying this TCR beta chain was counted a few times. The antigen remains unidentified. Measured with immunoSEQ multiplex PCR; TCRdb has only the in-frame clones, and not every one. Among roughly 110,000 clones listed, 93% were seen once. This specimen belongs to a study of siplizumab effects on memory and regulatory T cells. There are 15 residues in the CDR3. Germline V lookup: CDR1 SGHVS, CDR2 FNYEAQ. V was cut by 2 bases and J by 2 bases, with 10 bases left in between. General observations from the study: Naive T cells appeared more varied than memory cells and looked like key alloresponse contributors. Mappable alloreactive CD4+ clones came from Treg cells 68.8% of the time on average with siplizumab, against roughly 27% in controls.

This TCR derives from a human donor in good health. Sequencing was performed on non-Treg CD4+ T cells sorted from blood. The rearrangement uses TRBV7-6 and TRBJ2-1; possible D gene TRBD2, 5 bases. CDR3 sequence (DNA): TGTGCCAGCAGCTTAAACGGGGAACCCTACAATGAGCAGTTCTTC. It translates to CASSLNGEPYNEQFF.